This TCR beta chain was documented in a study of blood T cell repertoires in COVID-19 (dated by TCRdb to about 2020). About the study as a whole: Samples from collaborators originated in the United States, Italy and Spain and spanned both the acute and convalescent phases of COVID-19. The prospective study material was composed of cDNA or gDNA derived from T cells, B-cell-depleted T cells, or PBMCs. Subjects who had been exposed to COVID-19, were actively infected with it, or had recovered from it provided the deeply sampled blood TCRbeta repertoires that made up the dataset. The repertoires were released in a freely available public database meant as a resource for research on the immune response to SARS-CoV-2. The samples were drawn from two sources: the first 160 participants of the ongoing ImmuneRACE study, and 1,000 to 1,500 subjects contributed by 6 global collaborators. Sample metadata almost always included a de-identified subject ID, COVID-19 status, age in years and sex. Where available, HLA class I and class II types were taken from metadata supplied by the sample provider and were not determined by assay-based typing.

TCRbeta CDR3 regions were amplified from genomic DNA by means of the immunoSEQ Assay, a bias-controlled multiplex PCR. As for the original processing: The number of nucleated cells in each sample was estimated by amplification of reference gene primers within the assay. To quantify the absolute abundance of each unique TCRbeta CDR3 rearrangement, sequence reads were collapsed and filtered. Productive Simpson clonality was computed per sample as the square root of Simpson's diversity index over productive rearrangements. In TCRdb, the immuneACCESS table is reduced to in-frame sequences with V and J assigned. These tables do not hold every clone; where another copy was compared, an unresolved V gene accounts for under half, and the others remain unexplained. V, J and clone size derive from that table, while D and trimming were established from the DNA sequence. The sample yields roughly 54,000 clones; 85% to 95% were counted once. Of the sample, almost 4% falls within the top ten clones.

Via the germline V gene, CDR1 is SGHAT and CDR2 FQNNGV. Measured from the cysteine to the phenylalanine, the CDR3 is 14 residues long. The CDR3 DNA has 42 bases and is translated from base 1. Between the V and J ends, shortened by 2 bases and 0 bases respectively, the junction contains 7 bases. General study outcomes and caveats: The amount of clinical and demographic metadata varied by source and participant and was provided uncurated.

Regarding this clone: The clone's antigen remains unknown. Per-base quality was not reported, and no clone a single base away is much larger than it.

Whole blood was collected in K2EDTA tubes by collaborating institutions according to the institutions' own protocols. For TCRbeta analysis, collaborators shipped samples in one of three forms: frozen whole blood, isolated PBMCs, or DNA extracted from either of those sample types. The rearranged segments are TRBV11-2 and TRBJ1-2, with an unclear D gene assignment. The clonotype comes from a man aged 50 to 59 with acute or convalescent COVID-19. Material for sequencing was peripheral blood. The CDR3 region has the sequence CASSLFQANYGYTF. The nucleotide sequence reads TGTGCCAGCAGCTTATTCCAGGCTAACTATGGCTACACCTTC.